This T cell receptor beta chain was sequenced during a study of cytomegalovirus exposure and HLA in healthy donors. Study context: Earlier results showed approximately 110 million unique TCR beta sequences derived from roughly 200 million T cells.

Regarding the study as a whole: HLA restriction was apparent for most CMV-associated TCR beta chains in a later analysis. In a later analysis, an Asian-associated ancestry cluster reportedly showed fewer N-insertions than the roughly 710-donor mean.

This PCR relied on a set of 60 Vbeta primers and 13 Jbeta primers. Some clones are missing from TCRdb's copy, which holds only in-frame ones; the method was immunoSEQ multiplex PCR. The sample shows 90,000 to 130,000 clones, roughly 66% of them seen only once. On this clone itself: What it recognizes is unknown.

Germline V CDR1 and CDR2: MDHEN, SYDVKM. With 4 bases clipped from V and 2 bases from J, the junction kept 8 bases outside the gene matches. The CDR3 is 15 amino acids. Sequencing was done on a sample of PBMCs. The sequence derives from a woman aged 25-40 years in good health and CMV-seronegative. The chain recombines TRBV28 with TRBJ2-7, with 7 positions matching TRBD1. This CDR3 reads CASSSSRQGPYEQYF. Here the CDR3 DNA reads TGTGCCAGCAGTTCCTCCAGACAGGGTCCCTACGAGCAGTACTTC.